One and the same sample provided the 18 T cell receptor beta chains below, sequenced in a study of Ad26.COV2.S vaccination and SARS-CoV-2 variants. Generated by immunoSEQ multiplex PCR, the TCRdb table keeps only in-frame clones and is missing some. This sample has around 400,000 clones, with roughly 80% found just once. Treatment of the sample: around 19 received Ad26.COV2.S at low or high dose, single or two shots; about 5 received placebo; per-sample allocation not given. It was on day 63 after the first vaccine or placebo injection that samples were taken. The material sequenced was peripheral blood, taken in a trial of Ad26.COV2.S vaccine versus placebo. These receptors originate from a person aged 18-65 years who received the Ad26.COV2.S COVID-19 vaccine or a placebo.

The chain links TRBV27 to TRBJ2-7; 9 nucleotides agree with TRBD2. V shed 5 bases, J shed 4 bases, and the junction held 15 bases outside the gene matches. Germline V gene sequence: CDR1 MNHEY, CDR2 SMNVEV (reference sequence). The CDR3 spans 17 residues. The CDR3 region has the DNA TGTGCCAGCAGTCCCCCCTCCGGGCGGGAGGGCCGGTACGAGCAGTACTTC. Translated, it gives CASSPPSGREGRYEQYF.

V and J are TRBV29-1 and TRBJ2-3, with D possibly matching TRBD2 (5 bases). The V gene's germline CDR1 is SQVTM and CDR2 ANQGSEA. This CDR3 contains 15 residues. V lost 4 bases and J 1 base, leaving 15 bases between the germline ends. CDR3 residues: CSVVLGLPRTDTQYF. CDR3 in DNA: TGCAGCGTTGTCCTTGGACTGCCCCGCACAGATACGCAGTATTTT.

The chain joins TRBV3-1 (or the pseudogene TRBV3-2) to TRBJ1-1; 7 bases align to TRBD1. V trimming: 7 bases; J trimming: 3 bases; junction bases outside the gene matches: 5. The CDR3 is made up of 13 amino acids. Germline lookup yields CDR1 LGHDT and CDR2 YNNKEL (reference sequence). The CDR3 DNA reads TGTGCCAGCAATGGACAGGTAGACACTGAAGCTTTCTTT. It codes for CASNGQVDTEAFF.

This chain links TRBV7-9 with TRBJ2-7; 9 positions match TRBD2. The trim removed 2 bases at V and 3 bases at J, leaving 8 bases unmatched. This CDR3 is built from 16 residues. Looked up from germline, CDR1 is SEHNR and CDR2 is FQNEAQ (reference sequence). The CDR3 DNA follows: TGTGCCAGCAGCTTAAGGCTAGCGGGAATTCTCTACGAGCAGTACTTC. Translating it yields CASSLRLAGILYEQYF.

The CDR3 loop is CASSDEGLSDEQFF. CDR3 coding DNA: TGTGCCAGCAGTGATGAGGGACTAAGCGATGAGCAGTTCTTC. This chain joins TRBV6-4 and TRBJ2-1; 7 nucleotides match TRBD2. This CDR3 has 14 residues. V lost 3 bases and J lost 8; bases outside the gene matches: 7. CDR1 is MRHNA and CDR2 is SNTAGT in the germline V gene.

This clone has just one count. This chain uses TRBV4-3 with TRBJ1-1, with no clear D. V shed 0 bases and J shed 0 bases, with 11 bases lying between them. Germline CDR1 reads LGHNA; CDR2 reads YSLEER. The CDR3 runs to 16 residues. The DNA of the CDR3 is TGCGCCAGCAGCCAAGATTGGGCGGGCATGAACACTGAAGCTTTCTTT. This codes for CASSQDWAGMNTEAFF.

The CDR3 DNA reads as TGTGCCAGCAGTCTCCAGGGCCGAAGCTCCTACGAGCAGTACTTC. It is translated as CASSLQGRSSYEQYF. The rearrangement uses TRBV2 and TRBJ2-7; D might be TRBD1 (5 bases). In germline, CDR1 is SNHLY, CDR2 FYNNEI. V was shortened by 5 bases and J by 0 bases, with 14 bases between the two germline ends. CDR3 length equals 15 residues.

This clone was counted a few times. The rearrangement joins TRBV2 to TRBJ2-5, with unresolved D. V was trimmed by 4 bases and J by 5 bases, leaving 5 bases between them. Germline CDR1 and CDR2: SNHLY and FYNNEI. This CDR3 is 11 amino acids long. The CDR3 coding sequence is TGTGCCAGCAGTGTCTGGGAGACCCAGTACTTC. Translating gives CASSVWETQYF.

The chain carries TRBV2 and TRBJ1-3; the match to TRBD1 covers 7 bases. Trimming cost V 3 bases and J 4 bases; bases outside gene matches: 9. Germline CDR1 reads SNHLY; CDR2 reads FYNNEI. This CDR3 contains 16 residues. CDR3 in amino acids: CASSDSRQGTGNTIYF. CDR3 DNA sequence: TGTGCCAGCAGTGACAGCCGACAGGGAACCGGAAACACCATATATTTT.

This sequence joins TRBV7-9 and TRBJ2-7; D remains ambiguous. The ends were cut back, 4 bases at V and 0 bases at J, with 16 bases in the middle. This CDR3 is 16 amino acids long. Germline V gene sequence: CDR1 SEHNR, CDR2 FQNEAQ (reference sequence). The CDR3 reads CASSSPGPGSSYEQYF. The CDR3 bases are TGTGCCAGCAGCTCACCGGGTCCTGGGTCCTCCTACGAGCAGTACTTC.

The V and J genes are TRBV30 and TRBJ2-7, with 7 positions matching TRBD2. This CDR3 is 14 amino acids long. Trimming removed 0 bases from V and 6 bases from J; junction bases left unmatched: 8. Germline V gene sequence: CDR1 GTSNPN, CDR2 SVGIG (reference sequence). Written as DNA, the CDR3 is TGTGCCTGGAGTGTAATCGGGGGGACCGGCGAGCAGTACTTC. Translated: CAWSVIGGTGEQYF.

This sequence joins TRBV7-8 and TRBJ2-7, with a weak D call TRBD1 (6 bases). Germline V lookup: CDR1 SGHVS, CDR2 FQNEAQ. Trimming pared 0 bases from V and 7 bases from J, leaving 16 bases between. The CDR3 is 15 amino acids. The CDR3 region is CASSLALSGAGEQYF. CDR3 DNA: TGTGCCAGCAGCTTAGCGCTATCAGGGGCGGGTGAGCAGTACTTC.

This clone came up a few times. The chain has TRBV9 and TRBJ2-2; the D is unclear. Trimming left V 3 bases short and J 6 bases short, with 6 bases between. This CDR3 spans 12 amino acids. The germline V gene has CDR1 SGDLS and CDR2 YYNGEE. CDR3 region: CASSGPPGELFF. The CDR3 DNA is TGTGCCAGCAGCGGACCGCCCGGGGAGCTGTTTTTT.

The chain links TRBV3-1 (or the pseudogene TRBV3-2) to TRBJ2-6; perhaps TRBD2 as D (6 bases). The CDR3 has 15 amino acids. Trimming stripped 4 bases from V and 1 base from J, with 8 bases between. CDR1 and CDR2 from the germline V gene are LGHDT and YNNKEL (reference sequence). CDR3 loop: CASSRGLSGANVLTF. In DNA, the CDR3 is TGTGCCAGCAGCCGGGGACTTTCTGGGGCCAACGTCCTGACTTTC.

The V gene is TRBV10-1, the J gene TRBJ2-7; D might be TRBD2 (6 bases). The CDR3 is 15 amino acids. Trimming pared 2 bases from V and 4 bases from J, leaving 15 bases between. Germline loops: CDR1 WNHNN, CDR2 SYGVQD (reference sequence). Written as DNA, the CDR3 is TGCGCCAGCAGTGAGACCCTGACGGGGGAGTACGAGCAGTACTTC. Its translation: CASSETLTGEYEQYF.

V gene TRBV9 combines with J gene TRBJ2-3; D call uncertain. The CDR3 length is 14 residues. V was trimmed by 0 bases and J by 5 bases, leaving 10 bases between them. In germline, CDR1 is SGDLS, CDR2 YYNGEE. The CDR3 region is CASSVDGSGDTQYF. The CDR3, as DNA: TGTGCCAGCAGCGTAGACGGCAGTGGAGATACGCAGTATTTT.

Many counts were recorded for this clone. The chain links TRBV6-5 to TRBJ1-1, with D possibly matching TRBD1 (5 bases). CDR3 length: 14 amino acids. CDR1 and CDR2 (germline): MNHEY, SVGAGI. Between the trimmed V and J ends, which lost 7 bases and 4 bases, there was a span of 16 bases. In nucleotides, the CDR3 is TGTGCCAGCACCCCGGGGGGGGGTCGCACTGAAGCTTTCTTT. It is translated as CASTPGGGRTEAFF.

This chain connects TRBV12-3 or TRBV12-4 to TRBJ1-2; 9 bases align to TRBD1. The CDR3 runs 13 residues. V shed 6 bases, J shed 4 bases, and the junction held 3 bases outside the gene matches. CDR3 DNA sequence: TGTGCCAGCAGCGGACAGGGGAGCTATGGCTACACCTTC. As protein: CASSGQGSYGYTF.